This T cell receptor beta chain was profiled in a study of T cell responses to AZD1222 COVID-19 vaccine. Produced via immunoSEQ multiplex PCR; TCRdb's table is partial and in-frame only. The table shows about 190,000 clones, with around 93% occurring only once. Concerning this clone itself: The antigen is undetermined.

Study outcomes and limitations: Donors were chiefly white British, with a greater number of females, and clonal diversity was perhaps underestimated.

The germline CDR1 and CDR2 sequences are SGHNT and YYREEE (reference sequence). This CDR3 is 15 amino acids long. The J segment lost 6 bases and the V segment lost 0 bases, leaving 5 bases of the junction unmatched. This sequence originates from an adult in good health. The V call is TRBV5-4, the J call TRBJ2-1; 8 nucleotides agree with TRBD2. The sample was peripheral blood, taken on day 0 of AZD1222 vaccination. The CDR3: CASSLGLAGPNEQFF. For the CDR3, the DNA is TGTGCCAGCAGCTTGGGGCTAGCGGGCCCCAATGAGCAGTTCTTC. Full variable domain (remainder filled in from reference TRBV5-4 and TRBJ2-1): ETGVTQSPTHLIKTRGQQVTLRCSSQSGHNTVSWYQQALGQGPQFIFQYYREEENGRGNFPPRFSGLQFPNYSSELNVNALELDDSALYLCASSLGLAGPNEQFFGPGTRLTVL.